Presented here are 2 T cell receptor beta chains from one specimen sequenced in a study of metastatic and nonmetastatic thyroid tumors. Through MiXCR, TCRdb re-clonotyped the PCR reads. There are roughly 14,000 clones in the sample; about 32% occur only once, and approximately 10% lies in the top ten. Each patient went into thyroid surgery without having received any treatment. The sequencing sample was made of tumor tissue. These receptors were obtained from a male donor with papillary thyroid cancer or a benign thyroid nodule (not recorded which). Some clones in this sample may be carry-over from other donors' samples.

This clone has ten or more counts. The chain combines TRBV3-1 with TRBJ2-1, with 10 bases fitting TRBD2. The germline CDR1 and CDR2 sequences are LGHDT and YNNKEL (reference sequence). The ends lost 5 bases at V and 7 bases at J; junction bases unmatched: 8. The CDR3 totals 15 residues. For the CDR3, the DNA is TGTGCCAGCAGCTCCGATAGCGGGGGGTTGAATGAGCAGTTCTTC. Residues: CASSSDSGGLNEQFF.

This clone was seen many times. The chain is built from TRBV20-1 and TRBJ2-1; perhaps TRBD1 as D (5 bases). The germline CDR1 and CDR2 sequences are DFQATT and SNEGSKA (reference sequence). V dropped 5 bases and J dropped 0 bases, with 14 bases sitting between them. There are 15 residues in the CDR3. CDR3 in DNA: TGCAGTGCTTCACAGCAGGGAAGCTCCTACAATGAGCAGTTCTTC. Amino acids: CSASQQGSSYNEQFF.